The 29 T cell receptor beta chains below come from one sample, sequenced in a study of cytomegalovirus exposure and HLA in healthy donors. The table came from immunoSEQ multiplex PCR; TCRdb's copy has only in-frame clones and leaves some out. The sample records around 150,000 clones, about 89% being singletons. Sequenced: PBMCs. The receptors were sampled from a woman under 30 in good health and CMV-seropositive.

This chain joins TRBV4-3 and TRBJ1-3; TRBD1 aligns across 7 bases. The CDR3 totals 15 residues. V lost 1 base to trimming and J lost 3 bases; unmatched junction nucleotides: 3. Germline lookup yields CDR1 LGHNA and CDR2 YSLEER. CDR3 loop: CASSQGTGDGNTIYF. Written as DNA, the CDR3 is TGCGCCAGCAGCCAAGGCACAGGGGATGGAAACACCATATATTTT.

The chain combines TRBV15 with TRBJ2-2, with 7 nucleotides matching TRBD1. Unmatched junction bases numbered 2, after V lost 1 base and J lost 0 bases. Germline V gene sequence: CDR1 LNHNV, CDR2 YYDKDF (reference sequence). The CDR3 sequence is 16 residues long. DNA of the CDR3: TGTGCCACCAGCAGAGCAGGGGGACCGAACACCGGGGAGCTGTTTTTT. Its protein is CATSRAGGPNTGELFF.

The CDR3 DNA sequence: TGCGCCAGCAGCTTTGATCCGAGAAGCGATTCACCCCTCCACTTT. This gives the protein CASSFDPRSDSPLHF. V gene TRBV5-1 combines with J gene TRBJ1-6; the D is unclear. Trimming cost V 2 bases and J 8 bases, with 14 bases left between them. CDR3 length equals 15 residues. Germline V CDR1 and CDR2: SGHRS, YFSETQ.

The chain carries TRBV30 and TRBJ2-5; weak D call: TRBD1 (6 bases). Germline V gene lookup returns CDR1 GTSNPN and CDR2 SVGIG (reference sequence). This CDR3 comprises 15 residues. V was clipped by 2 bases and J by 3 bases, with 16 bases between them. In nucleotides, the CDR3 is TGTGCCTGGAGTTCATACCTCGGGGACAAAGAGACCCAGTACTTC. Amino acids: CAWSSYLGDKETQYF.

The chain has TRBV25-1 and TRBJ2-3; TRBD1 might be the D (6 bases). The CDR3 length is 14 residues. Germline loops: CDR1 MGHDK, CDR2 SYGVNS. The V end was cut by 6 bases, the J end by 4 bases, with 14 bases between. The CDR3 nucleotides are TGTGCCAGCAGATCCACAGGGCCCGCAGATACGCAGTATTTT. This translates into CASRSTGPADTQYF.

This chain uses TRBV7-9 with TRBJ2-7; D is perhaps TRBD2 (6 bases). V lost 1 base, J lost 2 bases, and 15 bases lay in between. Germline V lookup: CDR1 SEHNR, CDR2 FQNEAQ (reference sequence). The CDR3 length is 16 residues. CDR3: CASSLVTGTLTYEQYF. The CDR3, as DNA: TGTGCCAGCAGCTTAGTAACCGGGACTCTCACCTACGAGCAGTACTTC.

The V call is TRBV28, the J call TRBJ1-2; 7 bases match TRBD1. Trimming cost V 6 bases and J 9 bases; bases outside gene matches: 16. The length of the CDR3 is 15 residues. Germline CDR1 MDHEN, CDR2 SYDVKM. The CDR3 sequence is CASREQGPVTMRYTF. CDR3 in DNA: TGTGCCAGCAGGGAACAGGGGCCAGTGACTATGCGCTACACCTTC.

This chain joins TRBV4-2 and TRBJ2-1; 10 nucleotides align to TRBD2. The J segment lost 8 bases and the V segment lost 7 bases, leaving 11 bases of the junction unmatched. The germline CDR1 and CDR2 sequences are LGHNA and YNFKEQ. The CDR3 spans 15 residues. In DNA form, the CDR3 reads TGTGCCAGCACCCGGTTCAGCGGGAGGGATGATGAGCAGTTCTTC. Translating gives CASTRFSGRDDEQFF.

CDR3 sequence reads: CATSTRDSGRNTIYF. The CDR3 DNA sequence: TGTGCCACCAGCACCCGGGACTCGGGGAGGAACACCATATATTTT. The genes are TRBV15 and TRBJ1-3; tentatively, D is TRBD1 (5 bases). The CDR3 runs 15 residues. The V gene's germline CDR1 is LNHNV and CDR2 YYDKDF (reference sequence). The V end was cut by 4 bases, the J end by 7 bases, with 17 bases between. The complete variable domain, with remaining parts taken from reference TRBV15 and TRBJ1-3, reads DAMVIQNPRYQVTQFGKPVTLSCSQTLNHNVMYWYQQKSSQAPKLLFHYYDKDFNNEADTPDNFQSRRPNTSFCFLDIRSPGLGDTAMYLCATSTRDSGRNTIYFGEGSWLTVV.

This CDR3 reads CASSQQRTSGSEQFF. Written as DNA, the CDR3 is TGCGCCAGCAGCCAACAGAGGACTAGCGGCAGTGAGCAGTTCTTC. The chain recombines TRBV4-3 with TRBJ2-1; 10 bases are a match to TRBD2. The CDR3 is 15 residues long. Losses at the gene ends were 2 bases for V and 9 bases for J; bases not matched to a gene: 7. The germline gives CDR1 LGHNA, CDR2 YSLEER.

CDR3 in amino acids: CASSFDRAGQPQHF. The CDR3, as DNA: TGTGCCAGCAGTTTCGACAGGGCGGGTCAGCCCCAGCATTTT. The chain carries TRBV27 and TRBJ1-5; 7 nucleotides match TRBD1. CDR3 length: 14 amino acids. J was trimmed by 6 bases and V by 3 bases; bases with no gene match: 5. Germline V gene sequence: CDR1 MNHEY, CDR2 SMNVEV (reference sequence).

This chain uses TRBV6-5 with TRBJ2-7; perhaps TRBD1 as D (6 bases). Between the trimmed V and J ends, which lost 6 bases and 3 bases, there was a span of 15 bases. The germline CDR1 and CDR2 sequences are MNHEY and SVGAGI. The CDR3 runs to 14 residues. The CDR3 DNA follows: TGTGCCAGCAGCCCCGGACAGTTCTTCTACGAGCAGTACTTC. Translated, it gives CASSPGQFFYEQYF.

This chain connects TRBV7-3 to TRBJ2-5, with 7 bases that match TRBD2. The CDR3 sequence is 16 residues long. J gave up 2 bases and V 5 bases, and 11 bases lay outside the gene matches. Germline assignment: CDR1 SGHTA and CDR2 FQGTGA. The CDR3 coding sequence is TGTGCCAGCAGCCCAAATGGGGGAGCGGGGCAAGAGACCCAGTACTTC. It translates to CASSPNGGAGQETQYF. The variable domain in full, with the rest retrieved from reference TRBV7-3 and TRBJ2-5, is GAGVSQTPSNKVTEKGKYVELRCDPISGHTALYWYRQSLGQGPEFLIYFQGTGAADDSGLPNDRFFAVRPEGSVSTLKIQRTERGDSAVYLCASSPNGGAGQETQYFGPGTRLLVL.

This clone was observed once. The J gene is TRBJ2-3, the V gene TRBV7-9, with 10 bases fitting TRBD2. The junction had 5 bases not matched to a gene; V was cut back by 4 bases and J by 4 bases. Germline V gives CDR1 SEHNR, CDR2 FQNEAQ (reference sequence). This CDR3 is 15 amino acids long. The CDR3 sequence is CASSSGTSDSDTQYF. DNA of the CDR3: TGTGCCAGCAGCTCCGGGACTAGCGACTCAGATACGCAGTATTTT.

CDR3: CATQFAPTGSLYGYTF. Here the CDR3 DNA reads TGTGCCACCCAGTTCGCCCCCACAGGGAGTCTCTATGGCTACACCTTC. The chain uses TRBV7-2 and TRBJ1-2; the D gene is possibly TRBD1 (6 bases). V was trimmed by 10 bases and J by 4 bases, leaving 25 bases between them. The CDR3 covers 16 residues. Looked up from germline, CDR1 is SGHTA and CDR2 is FQGNSA.

The J gene is TRBJ1-1, the V gene TRBV6-5, with 8 bases aligning to TRBD1. With V trimmed by 2 bases and J by 0 bases, 5 bases remained unmatched. Germline CDR1 MNHEY, CDR2 SVGAGI. The CDR3 length is 16 residues. Written as DNA, the CDR3 is TGTGCCAGCAGTTACGGGAGGACAGGGCTGAACACTGAAGCTTTCTTT. It translates to CASSYGRTGLNTEAFF.

This rearrangement joins TRBV11-2 to TRBJ2-2; 7 bases are shared with TRBD2. V trimming: 0 bases; J trimming: 5 bases; junction bases outside the gene matches: 6. The CDR3 covers 16 residues. The germline CDR1 and CDR2 sequences are SGHAT and FQNNGV. The CDR3 nucleotides are TGTGCCAGCAGCTTAGACGGGACTACGGCGACCGGGGAGCTGTTTTTT. Translating gives CASSLDGTTATGELFF.

J is TRBJ2-5 and V is TRBV2; 12 bases are shared with TRBD1. Germline V gives CDR1 SNHLY, CDR2 FYNNEI. The CDR3 totals 15 residues. V lost 5 bases and J lost 5; bases outside the gene matches: 6. CDR3 in amino acids: CASSMGQGAAETQYF. Here the CDR3 DNA reads TGTGCCAGCAGTATGGGACAGGGGGCGGCTGAGACCCAGTACTTC.

CDR3 bases: TGTGCCAGCAGCTTAGCGTCTAGCGGGAGGGCTTACAGCTACGAGCAGTACTTC. Translated, it gives CASSLASSGRAYSYEQYF. The chain joins TRBV7-2 to TRBJ2-7; TRBD2 aligns across 12 bases. Trimming took 0 bases from V and 3 from J; bases not matched to a gene: 9. The CDR3 spans 18 residues. Germline CDR1 is SGHTA and CDR2 is FQGNSA.

This rearrangement joins TRBV5-1 to TRBJ1-1; 11 nucleotides line up with TRBD1. Trimming removed 3 bases from V and 4 bases from J; junction bases left unmatched: 2. CDR1 and CDR2 from the germline V gene are SGHRS and YFSETQ. The CDR3 contains 14 residues. The chain's CDR3 is CASSSGTGGTEAFF. The CDR3 DNA sequence: TGCGCCAGCAGCTCCGGGACAGGGGGCACTGAAGCTTTCTTT.

V usage is TRBV18 and J usage is TRBJ1-3, with unresolved D. CDR3 length: 16 residues. Germline CDR1 KGHSH, CDR2 LQKENI. V lost 5 bases and J lost 0, with 14 bases in between. CDR3 DNA: TGTGCCAGCTCAACGCGAGGGTCTAGCTCTGGAAACACCATATATTTT. It is translated as CASSTRGSSSGNTIYF.

The chain carries TRBV10-2 and TRBJ1-1, with D possibly matching TRBD1 (5 bases). This CDR3 spans 16 amino acids. The germline V gene encodes CDR1 WSHSY and CDR2 SAAADI. V lost 0 bases to trimming and J lost 4 bases, with 15 bases between them. The CDR3 DNA follows: TGCGCCAGCAGTGAGTCACCAAACCAGGGAAGCACTGAAGCTTTCTTT. Its translation: CASSESPNQGSTEAFF.

V and J are TRBV5-1 and TRBJ2-5; 8 bases are shared with TRBD1. CDR1 and CDR2 from the germline V gene are SGHRS and YFSETQ. The CDR3 has 14 residues. The ends lost 0 bases at V and 7 bases at J; junction bases unmatched: 5. The CDR3 bases are TGCGCCAGCAGCTTGGGCGGACAGGGACCGACCCAGTACTTC. Its translation: CASSLGGQGPTQYF. The variable domain in full, completed from reference TRBV5-1 and TRBJ2-5, reads KAGVTQTPRYLIKTRGQQVTLSCSPISGHRSVSWYQQTPGQGLQFLFEYFSETQRNKGNFPGRFSGRQFSNSRSEMNVSTLELGDSALYLCASSLGGQGPTQYFGPGTRLLVL.

The rearrangement links TRBV6-1 to TRBJ2-2, with D unclear. Trimming removed 4 bases from V and 4 bases from J, with 10 bases in between. The germline V gene encodes CDR1 MNHNS and CDR2 SASEGT. This CDR3 is built from 14 residues. For the CDR3, the DNA is TGTGCCAGCAGTGGACCTACGGGCACCGGGGAGCTGTTTTTT. Its protein product is CASSGPTGTGELFF.

The rearrangement links TRBV10-3 to TRBJ1-1, with TRBD1 identical over 8 bases. With 11 bases clipped from V and 6 bases from J, the junction kept 11 bases outside the gene matches. This CDR3 comprises 13 residues. CDR1 is ENHRY and CDR2 is SYGVKD in the germline V gene. Here the CDR3 DNA reads TGTGCCTCCCGTCCCGGACAGGGCGCTGAAGCTTTCTTT. Protein product: CASRPGQGAEAFF.

The genes are TRBV7-9 and TRBJ1-5; weak D call: TRBD1 (6 bases). This CDR3 is 14 amino acids long. Germline V gene sequence: CDR1 SEHNR, CDR2 FQNEAQ (reference sequence). Trimming pared 1 base from V and 4 bases from J, leaving 8 bases between. The CDR3 here is CASSLGGQNQPQHF. DNA for the CDR3: TGTGCCAGCAGCTTAGGCGGACAGAATCAGCCCCAGCATTTT.

CDR3 region: CASSEWGGGNTIYF. DNA for the CDR3: TGTGCCAGCAGTGAATGGGGGGGTGGAAACACCATATATTTT. The chain links TRBV6-1 to TRBJ1-3; possibly TRBD1 for D (5 bases). The CDR3 is 14 residues long. V was pared by 2 bases and J by 3 bases, with 8 bases between. Germline V gives CDR1 MNHNS, CDR2 SASEGT.

This clone appeared once. The chain joins TRBV6-1 to TRBJ1-2; 8 nucleotides align to TRBD1. The CDR3 has 15 amino acids. Germline V gene sequence: CDR1 MNHNS, CDR2 SASEGT. V trimming: 10 bases; J trimming: 7 bases; junction bases outside the gene matches: 17. CDR3 in DNA: TGTGCCACAAGGCGGGGCAGGGGGCAATATGGTGGCTACACCTTC. Translated: CATRRGRGQYGGYTF.

The rearrangement uses TRBV4-1 and TRBJ1-2, with D uncertain. CDR1 and CDR2 from the germline V gene are MGHRA and YSYEKL. Trimming cost V 1 base and J 4 bases, with 10 bases left between them. CDR3 size: 14 residues. The CDR3 bases are TGCGCCAGCAGCCAAGCCCGGGTTGGCTATGGCTACACCTTC. Its protein product is CASSQARVGYGYTF.